The 22 T cell receptor beta chains reported below all come from one sample, sequenced in a study of blood T cell repertoires in COVID-19. Assay used: immunoSEQ multiplex PCR; TCRdb lists only in-frame clones, some missing. The table records roughly 370,000 clones, 87% of them present only once. The sample consisted of PBMCs or T cells enriched from blood (not recorded which). The source of these receptors is a woman aged 50 to 65 who had recovered from COVID-19.

The chain recombines TRBV5-1 with TRBJ1-1, with D possibly matching TRBD1 (5 bases). With 0 bases removed from V and 8 bases from J, the gap between germline ends came to 11 bases. Germline CDR1 is SGHRS and CDR2 is YFSETQ. The CDR3 consists of 13 residues. CDR3 residues: CASSLGRGGEAFF. The CDR3 region has the DNA TGCGCCAGCAGCTTGGGTAGGGGAGGAGAAGCTTTCTTT.

The genes are TRBV19 and TRBJ1-2; no firm D call. The CDR3 covers 14 residues. Trimming pared 1 base from V and 4 bases from J, leaving 10 bases between. Per the germline V gene, CDR1 is LNHDA and CDR2 is SQIVND (reference sequence). This CDR3 is CASSIGEATYGYTF. The CDR3 DNA reads TGTGCCAGTAGTATAGGCGAGGCGACCTATGGCTACACCTTC.

Note on this clone: Other DNA sequences in this specimen translate into the identical CDR3. The chain combines TRBV2 with TRBJ1-3; D remains unclear. CDR1 is SNHLY, CDR2 FYNNEI, per germline. The CDR3 contains 11 residues. The ends were cut back, 8 bases at V and 1 base at J, with 3 bases in the middle. Here the CDR3 DNA reads TGTGCCAGCTCTTCTGGAAACACCATATATTTT. Its translation: CASSSGNTIYF.

The gene calls are TRBV6-5 and TRBJ2-1; D is perhaps TRBD1 (5 bases). V lost 6 bases, J lost 0 bases, and 12 bases lay in between. The CDR3 totals 15 residues. In germline, CDR1 is MNHEY, CDR2 SVGAGI. The chain's CDR3 is CASRRQSLSYNEQFF. CDR3 bases: TGTGCCAGCAGGAGACAGAGTCTCTCCTACAATGAGCAGTTCTTC.

Here the CDR3 DNA reads TGTGCCAGCAGCTCCCCAGGGACAGTGTTTTCGAACACTGAAGCTTTCTTT. This codes for CASSSPGTVFSNTEAFF. The chain couples TRBV7-9 to TRBJ1-1; TRBD1 agrees at 7 bases. CDR3 length: 17 amino acids. Germline values: CDR1 SEHNR, CDR2 FQNEAQ (reference sequence). The J segment lost 1 base and the V segment lost 4 bases, leaving 12 bases of the junction unmatched.

The rearrangement links TRBV3-1 (or the pseudogene TRBV3-2) to TRBJ1-1; D may be TRBD1 (5 bases). This CDR3 contains 14 residues. Germline V gives CDR1 LGHDT, CDR2 YNNKEL (reference sequence). V dropped 3 bases and J dropped 4 bases, with 12 bases sitting between them. The CDR3 here is CASSHGTGSTEAFF. The DNA of the CDR3 is TGTGCCAGCAGCCACGGCACAGGTTCCACTGAAGCTTTCTTT.

A note on this clone: The limits of the CDR3 on the DNA are not certain, so only TCRdb's listed CDR3 is given. The chain links TRBV27 to TRBJ2-7; the D segment call TRBD2 is taken from the table without a DNA check. Germline V lookup: CDR1 MNHEY, CDR2 SMNVEV (reference sequence). With termini counted, the CDR3 has 11 amino acids. The CDR3: CASSSSYEQYF.

The rearrangement links TRBV14 to TRBJ1-2, with a possible D match to TRBD1 (6 bases). Germline-derived CDR1 and CDR2 are SGHDN and FVKESK. Trimming left V 1 base short and J 0 bases short, with 15 bases between. CDR3 length: 17 residues. The CDR3 here is CASSQAGGQGTNYGYTF. CDR3 bases: TGTGCCAGCAGCCAAGCTGGTGGGCAGGGGACTAACTATGGCTACACCTTC.

The rearrangement joins TRBV12-2 to TRBJ2-3; TRBD1, as called in the table, went unchecked against the DNA. TRBV12-2 corresponds to a pseudogene. This CDR3 comprises 15 residues. This CDR3 is CASRLAGASTDTQYF. The CDR3 region has the DNA TGTGCAAGTCGCCTAGCGGGGGCTAGCACAGATACGCAGTATTTT.

The CDR3 reads CASSYDRGRNEKLFF. In nucleotides, the CDR3 is TGTGCCAGCAGCTATGACAGGGGGCGCAATGAAAAACTGTTTTTT. The rearrangement links TRBV5-5 to TRBJ1-4, with 10 bases lining up with TRBD1. Germline CDR1 and CDR2: SGHKS and YYEKEE (reference sequence). The CDR3 contains 15 residues. The ends lost 3 bases at V and 5 bases at J; junction bases unmatched: 4.

This chain connects TRBV19 to TRBJ1-4; 9 nucleotides match TRBD1. This CDR3 is built from 18 residues. Germline values: CDR1 LNHDA, CDR2 SQIVND (reference sequence). The CDR3 loop is CARGQGVSGKVSNEKLFF. The CDR3 DNA reads as TGTGCAAGGGGACAGGGCGTTTCTGGGAAGGTTTCTAATGAAAAACTGTTTTTT.

The chain carries TRBV5-5 and TRBJ1-2; 8 bases align to TRBD1. V trimming: 5 bases; J trimming: 1 base; junction bases outside the gene matches: 10. Looked up from germline, CDR1 is SGHKS and CDR2 is YYEKEE (reference sequence). The CDR3 covers 16 residues. CDR3: CASSSPGQEINYGYTF. CDR3 DNA sequence: TGTGCCAGCAGTTCCCCGGGACAGGAGATTAACTATGGCTACACCTTC.

This rearrangement joins TRBV6-5 to TRBJ2-3; tentative D call: TRBD2 (5 bases). Deletions cut 6 bases from V and 11 bases from J, with 21 bases between. The germline V gene encodes CDR1 MNHEY and CDR2 SVGAGI. The CDR3 has 14 residues. CDR3 loop: CASSGRTDGPLQYF. CDR3 DNA: TGTGCCAGCAGCGGCCGGACTGATGGGCCCCTGCAGTATTTT.

This chain uses TRBV18 with TRBJ1-5; tentatively, D is TRBD1 (6 bases). This CDR3 has 14 amino acids. Trimming shortened V by 3 bases and J by 4 bases, and 10 bases separated the two germline ends. Germline V gene data show CDR1 as KGHSH and CDR2 as LQKENI. CDR3 bases: TGTGCCAGCTCACCCGCCCAGGGGAATCAGCCCCAGCATTTT. It is translated as CASSPAQGNQPQHF.

This chain uses TRBV6-5 with TRBJ2-3; 7 bases agree with TRBD2. Per the germline V gene, CDR1 is MNHEY and CDR2 is SVGAGI. Trimming cost V 7 bases and J 0 bases; bases outside gene matches: 7. CDR3 length: 15 residues. In DNA form, the CDR3 reads TGTGCCAGCATGTCAGCGGGGATTAGCACAGATACGCAGTATTTT. Translated, it gives CASMSAGISTDTQYF.

This chain connects TRBV13 to TRBJ1-1, with 12 bases matching TRBD1. The germline gives CDR1 PRHDT, CDR2 FYEKMQ (reference sequence). The length of the CDR3 is 15 residues. V lost 5 bases to trimming and J lost 11 bases; unmatched junction nucleotides: 12. The CDR3 DNA sequence: TGTGCCAGCAGCAAAACCGGGACAGGGGGCTTCATGGCTTTCTTT. This translates into CASSKTGTGGFMAFF.

The V call is TRBV27, the J call TRBJ2-3; a possible D gene is TRBD2 (5 bases). The CDR3 runs to 15 residues. V lost 1 base, J lost 5 bases, and 13 bases lay in between. CDR1 is MNHEY and CDR2 is SMNVEV in the germline V gene (reference sequence). The CDR3 coding sequence is TGTGCCAGCAGTTTATGGCTAGCCGGGCGAGATACGCAGTATTTT. Amino acid sequence: CASSLWLAGRDTQYF.

V gene TRBV7-9 combines with J gene TRBJ1-4; the D gene is possibly TRBD1 (5 bases). The CDR3 runs 15 residues. Germline assignment: CDR1 SEHNR and CDR2 FQNEAQ (reference sequence). The ends were cut back, 5 bases at V and 4 bases at J, with 14 bases in the middle. In DNA form, the CDR3 reads TGTGCCAGCAGCCCCCAGGGCTCCCTTAATGAAAAACTGTTTTTT. Residues: CASSPQGSLNEKLFF. The whole variable domain, remainder taken from reference TRBV7-9 and TRBJ1-4, is DTGVSQNPRHKITKRGQNVTFRCDPISEHNRLYWYRQTLGQGPEFLTYFQNEAQLEKSRLLSDRFSAERPKGSFSTLEIQRTEQGDSAMYLCASSPQGSLNEKLFFGSGTQLSVL.

The CDR3 nucleotides read TGTGCCAGCAGCTTAGCAGCGGACAGGGGGCGAGGAGGCTACACCTTC. Residues: CASSLAADRGRGGYTF. The rearrangement uses TRBV7-8 and TRBJ1-2; 11 nucleotides agree with TRBD1. This CDR3 has 16 amino acids. Germline loops: CDR1 SGHVS, CDR2 FQNEAQ. Losses at the gene ends were 0 bases for V and 8 bases for J; bases not matched to a gene: 8.

CDR3 sequence (DNA): TGTGCCAGCAGAACAGGGGTCTTAGAAGAAGCTTTCTTT. Its protein is CASRTGVLEEAFF. The V and J genes are TRBV28 and TRBJ1-1; the match to TRBD1 covers 7 bases. In germline, CDR1 is MDHEN, CDR2 SYDVKM. CDR3 length: 13 residues. V gave up 6 bases and J gave up 8 bases; unmatched junction bases: 9.

The chain carries TRBV28 and TRBJ1-4; 7 nucleotides match TRBD1. Germline loops: CDR1 MDHEN, CDR2 SYDVKM. Losses at the gene ends were 6 bases for V and 11 bases for J; bases not matched to a gene: 18. The CDR3 is made up of 16 amino acids. CDR3 DNA: TGTGCCAGCAGCCCTACCCAGGGGGACCGCTTGGTTAAACTGTTTTTT. Its translation: CASSPTQGDRLVKLFF.

This clone was observed a single time. The V gene is TRBV6-5, the J gene TRBJ1-5, with 8 bases fitting TRBD1. The CDR3 is 13 residues long. V gave up 8 bases and J gave up 9 bases; unmatched junction bases: 9. Per the germline V gene, CDR1 is MNHEY and CDR2 is SVGAGI. CDR3 nucleotides: TGTGCCAGCTCTGGGACAGGACCTTTGCCCCAGCATTTT. Translated: CASSGTGPLPQHF.